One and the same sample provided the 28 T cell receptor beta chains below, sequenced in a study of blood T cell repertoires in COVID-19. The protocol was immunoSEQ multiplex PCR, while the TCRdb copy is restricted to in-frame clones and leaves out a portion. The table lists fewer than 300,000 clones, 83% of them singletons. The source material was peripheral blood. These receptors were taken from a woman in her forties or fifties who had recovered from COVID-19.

The CDR3 loop reads CASSGGGAGGPFKQYF. Here the CDR3 DNA reads TGTGCCAGCTCAGGAGGAGGGGCGGGGGGCCCGTTCAAGCAGTACTTC. The gene calls are TRBV18 and TRBJ2-7; the match to TRBD2 covers 8 bases. V lost 5 bases and J lost 8; bases outside the gene matches: 17. Germline V lookup: CDR1 KGHSH, CDR2 LQKENI. CDR3 length equals 16 residues. The full variable domain, its missing parts supplied by reference TRBV18 and TRBJ2-7, is NAGVMQNPRHLVRRRGQEARLRCSPMKGHSHVYWYRQLPEEGLKFMVYLQKENIIDESGMPKERFSAEFPKEGPSILRIQQVVRGDSAAYFCASSGGGAGGPFKQYFGPGTRLTVT.

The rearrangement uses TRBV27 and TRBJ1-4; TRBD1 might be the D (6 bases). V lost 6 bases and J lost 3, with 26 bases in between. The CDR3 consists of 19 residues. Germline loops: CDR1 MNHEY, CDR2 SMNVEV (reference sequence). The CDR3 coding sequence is TGTGCCAGCAGCAGGCGACAGGTGGAACGGACCCTCCCTAATGAAAAACTGTTTTTT. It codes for CASSRRQVERTLPNEKLFF.

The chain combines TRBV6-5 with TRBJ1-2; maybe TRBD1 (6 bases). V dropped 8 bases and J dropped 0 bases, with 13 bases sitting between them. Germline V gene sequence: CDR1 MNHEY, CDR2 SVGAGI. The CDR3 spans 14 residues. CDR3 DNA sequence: TGTGCCAGCGGGACTAGGGGGTCTAACTATGGCTACACCTTC. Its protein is CASGTRGSNYGYTF.

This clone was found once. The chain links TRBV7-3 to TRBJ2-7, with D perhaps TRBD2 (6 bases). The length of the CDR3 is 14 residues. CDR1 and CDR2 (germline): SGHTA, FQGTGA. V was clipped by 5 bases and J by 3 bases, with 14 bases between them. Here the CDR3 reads CASSPSGGNYEQYF. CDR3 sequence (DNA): TGTGCCAGCAGCCCCTCCGGAGGGAACTACGAGCAGTACTTC.

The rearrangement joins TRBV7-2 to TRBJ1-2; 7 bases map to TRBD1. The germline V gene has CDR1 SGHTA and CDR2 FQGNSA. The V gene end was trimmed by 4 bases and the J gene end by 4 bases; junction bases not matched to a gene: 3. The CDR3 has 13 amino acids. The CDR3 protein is CASSSGTVYGYTF. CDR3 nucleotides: TGTGCCAGCAGCTCCGGGACAGTCTATGGCTACACCTTC.

CDR3 region: CASSFDPLSGQPQHF. In DNA, the CDR3 is TGCGCCAGCAGCTTTGATCCCCTGAGTGGTCAGCCCCAGCATTTT. This chain links TRBV5-1 with TRBJ1-5; no clear D. The CDR3 is 15 amino acids. Per the germline V gene, CDR1 is SGHRS and CDR2 is YFSETQ. V lost 2 bases and J 6 bases, leaving 15 bases between the germline ends.

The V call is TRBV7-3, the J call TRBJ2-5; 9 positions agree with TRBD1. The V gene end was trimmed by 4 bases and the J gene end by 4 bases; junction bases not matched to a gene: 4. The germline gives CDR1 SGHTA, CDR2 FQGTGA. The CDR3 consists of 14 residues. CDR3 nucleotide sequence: TGTGCCAGCAGCTCGACAGGGGGTGGAGAGACCCAGTACTTC. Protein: CASSSTGGGETQYF.

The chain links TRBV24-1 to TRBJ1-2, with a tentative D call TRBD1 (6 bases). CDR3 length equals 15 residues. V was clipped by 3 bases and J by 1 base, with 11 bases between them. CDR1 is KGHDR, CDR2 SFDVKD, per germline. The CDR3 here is CATSDPTGDNYGYTF. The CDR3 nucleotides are TGTGCCACCAGTGATCCGACAGGAGATAACTATGGCTACACCTTC.

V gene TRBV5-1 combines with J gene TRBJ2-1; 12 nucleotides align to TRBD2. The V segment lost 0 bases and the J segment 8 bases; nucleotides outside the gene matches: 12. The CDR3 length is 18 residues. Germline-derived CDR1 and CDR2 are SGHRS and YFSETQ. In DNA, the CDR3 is TGCGCCAGCAGCTTGGCGACTAGCGGGAGTCATACTATCGATGAGCAGTTCTTC. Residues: CASSLATSGSHTIDEQFF.

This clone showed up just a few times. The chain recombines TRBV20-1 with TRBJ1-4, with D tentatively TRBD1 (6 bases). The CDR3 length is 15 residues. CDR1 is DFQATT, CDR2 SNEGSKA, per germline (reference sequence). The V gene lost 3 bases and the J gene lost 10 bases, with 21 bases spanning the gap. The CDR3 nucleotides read TGCAGTGCTAGTAATGGGGGACACGATTGGGGAAAACTGTTTTTT. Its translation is CSASNGGHDWGKLFF.

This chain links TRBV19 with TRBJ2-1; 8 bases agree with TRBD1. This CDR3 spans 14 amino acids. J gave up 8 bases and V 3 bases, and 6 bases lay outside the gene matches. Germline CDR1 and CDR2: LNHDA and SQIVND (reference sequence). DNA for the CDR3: TGTGCCAGTAGTATCAGACAGGGGCTGGATGAGCAGTTCTTC. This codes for CASSIRQGLDEQFF.

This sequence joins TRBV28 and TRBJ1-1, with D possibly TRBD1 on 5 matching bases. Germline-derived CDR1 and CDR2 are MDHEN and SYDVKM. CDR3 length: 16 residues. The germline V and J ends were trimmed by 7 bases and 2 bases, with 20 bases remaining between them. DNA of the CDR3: TGTGCCAGCACTCAAGGAGGGGCTAAAGCCAACACTGAAGCTTTCTTT. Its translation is CASTQGGAKANTEAFF.

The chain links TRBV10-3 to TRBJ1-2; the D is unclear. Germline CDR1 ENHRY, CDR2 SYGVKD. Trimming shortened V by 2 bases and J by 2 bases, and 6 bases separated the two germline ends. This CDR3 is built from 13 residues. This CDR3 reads CAISEARNYGYTF. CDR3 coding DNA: TGTGCCATCAGTGAGGCCAGAAACTATGGCTACACCTTC.

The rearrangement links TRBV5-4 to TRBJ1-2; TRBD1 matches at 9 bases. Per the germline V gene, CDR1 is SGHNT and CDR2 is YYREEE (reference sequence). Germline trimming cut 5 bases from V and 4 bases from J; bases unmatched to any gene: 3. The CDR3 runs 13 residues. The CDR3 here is CASRVTGGYGYTF. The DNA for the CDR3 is TGTGCCAGCAGGGTGACAGGGGGCTATGGCTACACCTTC.

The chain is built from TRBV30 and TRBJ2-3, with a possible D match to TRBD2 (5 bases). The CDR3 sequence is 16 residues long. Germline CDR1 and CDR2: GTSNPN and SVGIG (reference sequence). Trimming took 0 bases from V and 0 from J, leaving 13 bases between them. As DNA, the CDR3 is TGTGCCTGGAGTGTCGCCCCTCCGGGGAGCACAGATACGCAGTATTTT. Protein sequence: CAWSVAPPGSTDTQYF.

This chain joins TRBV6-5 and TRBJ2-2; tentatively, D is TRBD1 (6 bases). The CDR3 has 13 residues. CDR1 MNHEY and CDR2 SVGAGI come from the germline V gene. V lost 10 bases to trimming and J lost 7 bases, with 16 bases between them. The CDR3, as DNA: TGTGCCACCGGGACACGAGTAATCGGGGAGCTGTTTTTT. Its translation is CATGTRVIGELFF.

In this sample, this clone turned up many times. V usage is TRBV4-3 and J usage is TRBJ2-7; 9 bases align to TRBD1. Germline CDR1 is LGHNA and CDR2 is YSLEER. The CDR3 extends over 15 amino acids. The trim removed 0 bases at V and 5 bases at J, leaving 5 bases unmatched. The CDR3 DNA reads TGCGCCAGCAGCCAAGATCGGACAGGGGCGGACGAGCAGTACTTC. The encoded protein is CASSQDRTGADEQYF.

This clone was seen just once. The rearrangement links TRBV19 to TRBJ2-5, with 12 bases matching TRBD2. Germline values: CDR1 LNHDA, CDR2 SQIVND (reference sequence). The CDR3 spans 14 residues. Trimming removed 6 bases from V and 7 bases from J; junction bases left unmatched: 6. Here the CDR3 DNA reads TGTGCCAGTAGCCCACTAGCGGGGGGTGGGACCCAGTACTTC. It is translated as CASSPLAGGGTQYF.

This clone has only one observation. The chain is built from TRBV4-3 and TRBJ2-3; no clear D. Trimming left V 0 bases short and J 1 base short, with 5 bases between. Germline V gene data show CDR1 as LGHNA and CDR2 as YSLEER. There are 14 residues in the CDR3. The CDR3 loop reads CASSQDSGTDTQYF. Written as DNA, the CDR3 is TGCGCCAGCAGCCAAGATTCCGGCACAGATACGCAGTATTTT.

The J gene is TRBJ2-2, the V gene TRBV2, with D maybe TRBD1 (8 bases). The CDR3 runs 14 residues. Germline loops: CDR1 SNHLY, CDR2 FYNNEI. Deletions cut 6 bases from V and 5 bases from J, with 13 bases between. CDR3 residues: CASSYRGGTGELFF. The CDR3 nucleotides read TGTGCCAGCAGCTACAGGGGGGGAACCGGGGAGCTGTTTTTT.

CDR3 DNA: TGTGCCAGCAGTTGGGGGGGGCAAGAGACCCAGTACTTC. Protein product: CASSWGGQETQYF. J is TRBJ2-5 and V is TRBV12-3 or TRBV12-4; TRBD2 matches 7 bases. The CDR3 contains 13 residues. Unmatched junction bases numbered 1, after V lost 4 bases and J lost 2 bases.

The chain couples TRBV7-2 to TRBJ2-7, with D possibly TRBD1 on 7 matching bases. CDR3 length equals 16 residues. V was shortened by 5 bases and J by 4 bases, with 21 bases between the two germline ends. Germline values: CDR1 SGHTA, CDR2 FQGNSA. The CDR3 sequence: CASSPRDRQGVYEQYF. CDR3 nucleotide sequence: TGTGCCAGCAGCCCGCGGGACAGACAAGGGGTTTACGAGCAGTACTTC. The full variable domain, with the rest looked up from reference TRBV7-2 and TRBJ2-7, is GAGVSQSPSNKVTEKGKDVELRCDPISGHTALYWYRQSLGQGLEFLIYFQGNSAPDKSGLPSDRFSAERTGGSVSTLTIQRTQQEDSAVYLCASSPRDRQGVYEQYFGPGTRLTVT.

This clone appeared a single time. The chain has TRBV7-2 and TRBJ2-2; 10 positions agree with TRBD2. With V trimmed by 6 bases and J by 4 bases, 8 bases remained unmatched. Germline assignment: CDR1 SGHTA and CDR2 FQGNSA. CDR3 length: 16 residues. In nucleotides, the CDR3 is TGTGCCAGCAGACCTACTAGCGGGGTGGGCACCGGGGAGCTGTTTTTT. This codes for CASRPTSGVGTGELFF.

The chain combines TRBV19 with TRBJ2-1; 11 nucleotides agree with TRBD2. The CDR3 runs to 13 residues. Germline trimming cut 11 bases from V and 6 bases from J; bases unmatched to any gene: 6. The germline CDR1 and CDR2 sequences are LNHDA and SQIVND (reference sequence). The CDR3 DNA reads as TGTGCCTCCGGGACTAGCGGCTCCAATGAGCAGTTCTTC. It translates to CASGTSGSNEQFF.

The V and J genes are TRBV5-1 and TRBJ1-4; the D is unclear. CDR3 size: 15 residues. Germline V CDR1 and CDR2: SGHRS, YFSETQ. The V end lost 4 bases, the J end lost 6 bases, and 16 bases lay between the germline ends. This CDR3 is CASSLDATVDEKLFF. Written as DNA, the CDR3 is TGCGCCAGCAGCCTAGACGCTACGGTAGATGAAAAACTGTTTTTT.

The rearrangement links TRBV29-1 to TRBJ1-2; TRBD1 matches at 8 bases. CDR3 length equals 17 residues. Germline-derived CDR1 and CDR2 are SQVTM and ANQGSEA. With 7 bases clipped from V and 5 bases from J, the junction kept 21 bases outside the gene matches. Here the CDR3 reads CSARTGRLLDGTYGYTF. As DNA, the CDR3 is TGCAGCGCCCGGACAGGGCGCCTATTAGACGGGACTTATGGCTACACCTTC.

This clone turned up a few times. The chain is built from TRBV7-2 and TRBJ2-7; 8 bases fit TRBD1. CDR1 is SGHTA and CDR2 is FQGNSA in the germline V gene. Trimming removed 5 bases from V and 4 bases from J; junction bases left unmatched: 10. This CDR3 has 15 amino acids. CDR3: CASSTEPGQGYEQYF. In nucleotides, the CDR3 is TGTGCCAGCAGCACCGAACCTGGACAGGGTTACGAGCAGTACTTC.

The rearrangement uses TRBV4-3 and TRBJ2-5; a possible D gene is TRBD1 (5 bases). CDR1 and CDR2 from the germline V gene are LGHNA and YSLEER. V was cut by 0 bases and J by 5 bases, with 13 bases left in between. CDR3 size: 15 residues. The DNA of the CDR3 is TGCGCCAGCAGCCAAGATCCAGGGTTCGGGGAGACCCAGTACTTC. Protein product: CASSQDPGFGETQYF.